These T cell receptor beta chains were read from a single sample in a study of shared clonotypes between healthy human individuals. Only in-frame clones appear in the TCRdb table, and some are missing; sequencing was by immunoSEQ multiplex PCR. The data contain about 550,000 clones, roughly 95% of them singletons. The sample consisted of naive CD8+ T cells sorted from blood. These receptor sequences come from a woman aged 25 to 45 in good health. Each CDR3 is given with its conserved first and last residue. The D gene is left open where the match is weak. A clone size is listed for some rows: how often the clone was seen (once, few, many), or a class if it is expanded.

V gene: TRBV2
D gene: TRBD2
clone size: NA
J gene: TRBJ2-7
CDR3 DNA: TGTGCCAGCAGCGGGACTAGCGGGTTCTACGAGCAGTACTTC
CDR3 protein: CASSGTSGFYEQYF

V gene: TRBV7-9
D gene: NA
clone size: NA
J gene: TRBJ2-1
CDR3 DNA: TGTGCCAGCAGCTTAGAAAAGACCTACAATGAGCAGTTCTTC
CDR3 protein: CASSLEKTYNEQFF

V gene: TRBV4-2
D gene: NA
clone size: NA
J gene: TRBJ2-1
CDR3 DNA: TGTGCCAGCAGCCAAGAGGCCAGGCTTGGGTTCAATGAGCAGTTCTTC
CDR3 protein: CASSQEARLGFNEQFF

V gene: TRBV7-9
D gene: NA
clone size: NA
J gene: TRBJ2-1
CDR3 DNA: TGTGCCAGCAGCTTATCAGAGATTTTTGAGCAGTTCTTC
CDR3 protein: CASSLSEIFEQFF

V gene: TRBV6-1
D gene: TRBD2
clone size: NA
J gene: TRBJ2-1
CDR3 DNA: TGTGCCAGCAGTGACCTGGGACTAGCGGGCAATGAGCAGTTCTTC
CDR3 protein: CASSDLGLAGNEQFF

V gene: TRBV4-1
D gene: NA
clone size: NA
J gene: TRBJ1-1
CDR3 DNA: TGCGCCAGCAGCCAAGCGGGGGGGGCCCCCACTGAAGCTTTCTTT
CDR3 protein: CASSQAGGAPTEAFF

V gene: TRBV28
D gene: NA
clone size: NA
J gene: TRBJ1-1
CDR3 DNA: TGTGCCAGCAGTTCCAGTGAGAACACTGAAGCTTTCTTT
CDR3 protein: CASSSSENTEAFF

V gene: TRBV2
D gene: NA
clone size: NA
J gene: TRBJ2-7
CDR3 DNA: TGTGCCAGCAGTGACGGGGGCGCCTACGAGCAGTACTTC
CDR3 protein: CASSDGGAYEQYF

V gene: TRBV7-9
D gene: TRBD2
clone size: NA
J gene: TRBJ2-7
CDR3 DNA: TGTGCCAGCAGCTACGCCGGGACTACCTACGAGCAGTACTTC
CDR3 protein: CASSYAGTTYEQYF

V gene: TRBV6-1
D gene: NA
clone size: NA
J gene: TRBJ1-2
CDR3 DNA: TGTGCCAGCAGTGATTTTGGTGGCAGCTATGGCTACACCTTC
CDR3 protein: CASSDFGGSYGYTF

V gene: TRBV11-2
D gene: NA
clone size: NA
J gene: TRBJ2-4
CDR3 DNA: TGTGCCAGCAGCGTGACTCCTGAAAACATTCAGTACTTC
CDR3 protein: CASSVTPENIQYF

V gene: TRBV19
D gene: NA
clone size: NA
J gene: TRBJ2-7
CDR3 DNA: TGTGCCAGTAGTATTTCTCCAGGAGACTACGAGCAGTACTTC
CDR3 protein: CASSISPGDYEQYF

V gene: TRBV19
D gene: NA
clone size: NA
J gene: TRBJ2-1
CDR3 DNA: TGTGCCAGTACCTCAGGAGGCTACAATGAGCAGTTCTTC
CDR3 protein: CASTSGGYNEQFF

V gene: TRBV14
D gene: NA
clone size: NA
J gene: TRBJ2-7
CDR3 DNA: TGTGCCAGCAGCCAAGGAAGCTACGAGCAGTACTTC
CDR3 protein: CASSQGSYEQYF

V gene: TRBV11-1
D gene: TRBD1
clone size: once
J gene: TRBJ2-6
CDR3 DNA: TGTGCCAGCAGCCTATCAGACAGGGACGAAAGCTCTGGGGCCAACGTCCTGACTTTC
CDR3 protein: CASSLSDRDESSGANVLTF

V gene: TRBV6-5
D gene: NA
clone size: NA
J gene: TRBJ1-1
CDR3 DNA: TGTGCCAGCAGTTACTCGGGGGGCGGCACTGAAGCTTTCTTT
CDR3 protein: CASSYSGGGTEAFF

V gene: TRBV29-1
D gene: TRBD2
clone size: NA
J gene: TRBJ2-7
CDR3 DNA: TGCAGCGTTGGGTTAGCGGGAAGCTACCAGCAGTACTTC
CDR3 protein: CSVGLAGSYQQYF

V gene: TRBV5-1
D gene: NA
clone size: NA
J gene: TRBJ2-1
CDR3 DNA: TGCGCCAGTCAAAGACAACCTAGCGATTACAATGAGCAGTTCTTC
CDR3 protein: CASQRQPSDYNEQFF

V gene: TRBV28
D gene: NA
clone size: once
J gene: TRBJ2-7
CDR3 DNA: TGTGCCAGCAGTTTCCGGGACCTTCCGTCCTACGAGCAGTACTTC
CDR3 protein: CASSFRDLPSYEQYF

V gene: TRBV29-1
D gene: NA
clone size: NA
J gene: TRBJ1-2
CDR3 DNA: TGCAGCGTTGAAGATCGGGCAGGGCTCCTCAATGGCTACACCTTC
CDR3 protein: CSVEDRAGLLNGYTF

V gene: TRBV7-9
D gene: TRBD1
clone size: NA
J gene: TRBJ2-7
CDR3 DNA: TGTGCCAGCAGCTTAGCTGACAGGGGCTACGAGCAGTACTTC
CDR3 protein: CASSLADRGYEQYF

V gene: TRBV6-5
D gene: NA
clone size: NA
J gene: TRBJ2-7
CDR3 DNA: TGTGCCAGCAGTTACAGTGAAGAGGCCTACGAGCAGTACTTC
CDR3 protein: CASSYSEEAYEQYF

V gene: TRBV6-6
D gene: NA
clone size: NA
J gene: TRBJ2-7
CDR3 DNA: TGTGCCAGCTATAAGGGTGAGGGGCTCTACGAGCAGTACTTC
CDR3 protein: CASYKGEGLYEQYF

V gene: TRBV28
D gene: NA
clone size: once
J gene: TRBJ2-7
CDR3 DNA: TGTGCCAGCAGTTTAACACAGGGTACCTACGAGCAGTACTTC
CDR3 protein: CASSLTQGTYEQYF

V gene: TRBV15
D gene: NA
clone size: NA
J gene: TRBJ2-2
CDR3 DNA: TGTGCCACCAGCCCCTATAGCGTGAACACCGGGGAGCTGTTTTTT
CDR3 protein: CATSPYSVNTGELFF

V gene: TRBV11-2
D gene: NA
clone size: NA
J gene: TRBJ2-3
CDR3 DNA: TGTGCCAGCAGCTCGACACTGCAGTATTTT
CDR3 protein: CASSSTLQYF

V gene: TRBV10-2
D gene: NA
clone size: NA
J gene: TRBJ2-7
CDR3 DNA: TGCGCCAGCTGGCACTACGGTTCCTACGAGCAGTACTTC
CDR3 protein: CASWHYGSYEQYF

V gene: TRBV25-1
D gene: TRBD1
clone size: once
J gene: TRBJ1-1
CDR3 DNA: TGTGCCAGCAGTGCCCGACAGGGTTTAGAGTCCACTGAAGCTTTCTTT
CDR3 protein: CASSARQGLESTEAFF

V gene: TRBV27
D gene: NA
clone size: NA
J gene: TRBJ2-3
CDR3 DNA: TGTGCCAGCAAGGAGACCGCAGATACGCAGTATTTT
CDR3 protein: CASKETADTQYF

V gene: TRBV7-9
D gene: TRBD1
clone size: NA
J gene: TRBJ2-7
CDR3 DNA: TGTGCCAGCAGCTCAAATACGGGACAGGGGGGCTACGAGCAGTACTTC
CDR3 protein: CASSSNTGQGGYEQYF

V gene: TRBV19
D gene: TRBD1
clone size: NA
J gene: TRBJ2-7
CDR3 DNA: TGTGCCAGTAGTTCTCGCGGGACAGGGACCTACGAGCAGTACTTC
CDR3 protein: CASSSRGTGTYEQYF

V gene: TRBV27
D gene: TRBD2
clone size: NA
J gene: TRBJ2-1
CDR3 DNA: TGTGCCAGCAGCGGGACTAGCGCATACAATGAGCAGTTCTTC
CDR3 protein: CASSGTSAYNEQFF

V gene: TRBV28
D gene: NA
clone size: few
J gene: TRBJ1-5
CDR3 DNA: TGTGCCAGCTCCAGGGGTTATCAGCCCCAGCATTTT
CDR3 protein: CASSRGYQPQHF

V gene: TRBV28
D gene: NA
clone size: few
J gene: TRBJ2-7
CDR3 DNA: TGTGCCAGCAGTCCTCAGGGGACCCCCACCTACGAGCAGTACTTC
CDR3 protein: CASSPQGTPTYEQYF

V gene: TRBV5-4
D gene: NA
clone size: NA
J gene: TRBJ2-5
CDR3 DNA: TGTGCCAGCAGCCCTTTGGGGCAAGAGACCCAGTACTTC
CDR3 protein: CASSPLGQETQYF

V gene: TRBV7-8
D gene: NA
clone size: NA
J gene: TRBJ1-2
CDR3 DNA: TGTGCCAGCAGCAGCGAATGGGAGGGTGACTATGGCTACACCTTC
CDR3 protein: CASSSEWEGDYGYTF

V gene: TRBV27
D gene: TRBD2
clone size: NA
J gene: TRBJ2-1
CDR3 DNA: TGTGCCAGCAGGGTGGGACTAGCGGATCCCTACAATGAGCAGTTCTTC
CDR3 protein: CASRVGLADPYNEQFF

V gene: TRBV5-4
D gene: NA
clone size: NA
J gene: TRBJ2-1
CDR3 DNA: TGTGCCAGCAGCTCTATCGATGAGCAGTTCTTC
CDR3 protein: CASSSIDEQFF

V gene: TRBV7-9
D gene: TRBD2
clone size: NA
J gene: TRBJ2-2
CDR3 DNA: TGTGCCAGCAGCTTACTACTAGCGGAGAACACCGGGGAGCTGTTTTTT
CDR3 protein: CASSLLLAENTGELFF

V gene: TRBV7-9
D gene: NA
clone size: NA
J gene: TRBJ2-7
CDR3 DNA: TGTGCCAGCAGCACGACTCGGGTAGCCGGAGGAGGCACCTACGAGCAGTACTTC
CDR3 protein: CASSTTRVAGGGTYEQYF

V gene: TRBV5-1
D gene: NA
clone size: NA
J gene: TRBJ1-4
CDR3 DNA: TGCGCCAGCAGCTTACCGGGCCTGAAGGGGGAAAAACTGTTTTTT
CDR3 protein: CASSLPGLKGEKLFF

V gene: TRBV27
D gene: NA
clone size: NA
J gene: TRBJ1-6
CDR3 DNA: TGTGCCACCCCACCCCCGGCTAATTCACCCCTCCACTTT
CDR3 protein: CATPPPANSPLHF

V gene: TRBV19
D gene: NA
clone size: NA
J gene: TRBJ1-3
CDR3 DNA: TGTGCCAGTAGTCCTTCGGGTAACTCTGGAAACACCATATATTTT
CDR3 protein: CASSPSGNSGNTIYF